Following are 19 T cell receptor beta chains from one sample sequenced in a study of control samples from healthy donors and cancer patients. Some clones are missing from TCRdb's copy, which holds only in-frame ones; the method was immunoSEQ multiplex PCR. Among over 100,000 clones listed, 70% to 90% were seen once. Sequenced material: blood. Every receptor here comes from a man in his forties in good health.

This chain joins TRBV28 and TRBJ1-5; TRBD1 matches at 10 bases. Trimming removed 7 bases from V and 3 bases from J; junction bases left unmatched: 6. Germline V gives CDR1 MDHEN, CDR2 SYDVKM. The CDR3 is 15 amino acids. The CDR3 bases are TGTGCCAGCAACACCGGACAGGGGGTCAATCAGCCCCAGCATTTT. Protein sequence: CASNTGQGVNQPQHF.

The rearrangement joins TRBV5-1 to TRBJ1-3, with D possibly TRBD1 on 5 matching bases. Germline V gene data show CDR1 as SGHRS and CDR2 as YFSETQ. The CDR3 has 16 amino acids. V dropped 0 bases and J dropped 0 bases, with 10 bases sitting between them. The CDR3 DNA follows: TGCGCCAGCAGCTTGGGAGGGGAGGCCTCTGGAAACACCATATATTTT. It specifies CASSLGGEASGNTIYF.

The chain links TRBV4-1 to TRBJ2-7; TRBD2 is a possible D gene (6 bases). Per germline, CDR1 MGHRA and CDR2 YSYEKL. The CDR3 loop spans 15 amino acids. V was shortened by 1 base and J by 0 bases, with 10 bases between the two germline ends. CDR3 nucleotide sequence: TGCGCCAGCAGCCAAGTCGGAGGGAGCTCCTACGAGCAGTACTTC. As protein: CASSQVGGSSYEQYF.

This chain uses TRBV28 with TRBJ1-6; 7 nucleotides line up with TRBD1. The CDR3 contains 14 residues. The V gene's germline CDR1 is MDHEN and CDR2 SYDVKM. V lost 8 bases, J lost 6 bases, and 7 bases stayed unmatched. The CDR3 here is CASGLRGINSPLHF. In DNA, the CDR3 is TGTGCCAGCGGACTCAGGGGGATTAATTCACCCCTCCACTTT.

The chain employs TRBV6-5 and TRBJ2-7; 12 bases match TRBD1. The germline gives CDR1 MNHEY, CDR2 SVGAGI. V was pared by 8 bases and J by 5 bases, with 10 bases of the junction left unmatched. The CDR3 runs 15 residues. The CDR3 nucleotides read TGTGCCAGCCCTTCCCCCGGGACAGGGGGCCACGAGCAGTACTTC. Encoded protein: CASPSPGTGGHEQYF.

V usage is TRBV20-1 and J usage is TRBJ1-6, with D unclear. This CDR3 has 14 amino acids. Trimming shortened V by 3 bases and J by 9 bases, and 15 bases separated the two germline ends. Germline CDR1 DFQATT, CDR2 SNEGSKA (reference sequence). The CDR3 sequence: CSASGGSLSSPLHF. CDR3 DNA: TGCAGTGCTAGTGGTGGCAGCTTGTCTTCACCCCTCCACTTT.

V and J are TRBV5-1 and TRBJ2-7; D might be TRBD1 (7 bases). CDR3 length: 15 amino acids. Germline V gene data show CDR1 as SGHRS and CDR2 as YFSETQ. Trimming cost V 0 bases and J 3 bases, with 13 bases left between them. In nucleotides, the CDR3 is TGCGCCAGCAGCTTGGTCGGGGGACAGATCTACGAGCAGTACTTC. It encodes CASSLVGGQIYEQYF.

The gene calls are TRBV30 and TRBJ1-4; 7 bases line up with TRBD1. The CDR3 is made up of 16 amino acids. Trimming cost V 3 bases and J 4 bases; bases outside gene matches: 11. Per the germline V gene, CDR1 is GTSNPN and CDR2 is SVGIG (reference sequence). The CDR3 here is CAWRRPDRVGNEKLFF. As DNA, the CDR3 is TGTGCCTGGAGGCGCCCAGACAGGGTTGGTAATGAAAAACTGTTTTTT.

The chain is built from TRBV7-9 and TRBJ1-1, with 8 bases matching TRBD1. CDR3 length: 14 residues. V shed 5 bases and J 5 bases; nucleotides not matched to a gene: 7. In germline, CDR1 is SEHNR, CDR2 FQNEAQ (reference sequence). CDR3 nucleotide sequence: TGTGCCAGCAGCCTCGGACAGGGAAAAACTGAAGCTTTCTTT. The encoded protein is CASSLGQGKTEAFF.

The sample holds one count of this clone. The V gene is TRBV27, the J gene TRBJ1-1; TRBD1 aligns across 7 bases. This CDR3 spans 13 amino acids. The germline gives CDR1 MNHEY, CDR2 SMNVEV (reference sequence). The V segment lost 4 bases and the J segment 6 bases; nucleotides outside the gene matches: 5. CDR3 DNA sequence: TGTGCCAGCAGTTCACAGGGGAAGGCTGAAGCTTTCTTT. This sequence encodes CASSSQGKAEAFF.

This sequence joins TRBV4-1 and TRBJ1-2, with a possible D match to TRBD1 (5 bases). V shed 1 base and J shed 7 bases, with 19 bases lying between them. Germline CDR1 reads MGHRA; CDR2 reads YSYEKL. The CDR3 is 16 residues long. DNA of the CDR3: TGCGCCAGCAGCCAAGCTCTGAGAGGGGCGATTGTTGGCTACACCTTC. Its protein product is CASSQALRGAIVGYTF.

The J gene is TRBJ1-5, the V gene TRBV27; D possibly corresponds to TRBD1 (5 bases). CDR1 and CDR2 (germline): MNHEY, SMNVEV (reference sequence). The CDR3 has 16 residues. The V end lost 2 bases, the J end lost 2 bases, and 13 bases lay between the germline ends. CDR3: CASSLTPWGRNQPQHF. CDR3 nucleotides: TGTGCCAGCAGTTTAACTCCTTGGGGCCGCAATCAGCCCCAGCATTTT.

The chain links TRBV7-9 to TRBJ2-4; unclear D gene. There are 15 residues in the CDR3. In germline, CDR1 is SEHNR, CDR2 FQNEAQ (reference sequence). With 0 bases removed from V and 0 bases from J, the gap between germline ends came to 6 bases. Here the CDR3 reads CASSLASLAKNIQYF. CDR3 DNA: TGTGCCAGCAGCTTAGCCAGTCTAGCCAAAAACATTCAGTACTTC.

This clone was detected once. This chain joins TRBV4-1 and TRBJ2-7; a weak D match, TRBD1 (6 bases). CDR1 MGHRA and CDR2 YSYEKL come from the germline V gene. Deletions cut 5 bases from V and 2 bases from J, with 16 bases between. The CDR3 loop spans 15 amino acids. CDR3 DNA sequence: TGCGCCAGCAGCGCTAGGACAGAGTCCCCCTACGAGCAGTACTTC. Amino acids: CASSARTESPYEQYF.

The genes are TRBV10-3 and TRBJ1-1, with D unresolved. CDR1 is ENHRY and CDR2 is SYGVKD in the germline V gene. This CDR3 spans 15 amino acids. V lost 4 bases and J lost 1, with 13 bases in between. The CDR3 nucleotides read TGTGCCATCAGTGTTCAGGATACGGCGAACACTGAAGCTTTCTTT. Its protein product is CAISVQDTANTEAFF.

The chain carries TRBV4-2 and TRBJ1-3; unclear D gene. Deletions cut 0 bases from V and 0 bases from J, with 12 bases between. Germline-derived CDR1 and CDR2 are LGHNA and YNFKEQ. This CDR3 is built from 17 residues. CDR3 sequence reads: CASSQDVLRSSGNTIYF. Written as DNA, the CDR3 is TGTGCCAGCAGCCAAGATGTTCTCCGGAGCTCTGGAAACACCATATATTTT.

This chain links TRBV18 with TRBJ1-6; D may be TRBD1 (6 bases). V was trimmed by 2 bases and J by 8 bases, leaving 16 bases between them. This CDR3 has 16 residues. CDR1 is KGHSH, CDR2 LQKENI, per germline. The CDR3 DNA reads TGTGCCAGCTCACCAACGGGGGGCAGGGGTGATTCACCCCTCCACTTT. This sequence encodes CASSPTGGRGDSPLHF.

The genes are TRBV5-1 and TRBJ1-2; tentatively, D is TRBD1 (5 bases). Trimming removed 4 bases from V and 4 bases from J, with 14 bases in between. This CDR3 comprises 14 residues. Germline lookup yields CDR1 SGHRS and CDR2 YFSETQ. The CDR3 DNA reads TGCGCCAGCAGCCCGAATGGACAAAGCTATGGCTACACCTTC. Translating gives CASSPNGQSYGYTF.

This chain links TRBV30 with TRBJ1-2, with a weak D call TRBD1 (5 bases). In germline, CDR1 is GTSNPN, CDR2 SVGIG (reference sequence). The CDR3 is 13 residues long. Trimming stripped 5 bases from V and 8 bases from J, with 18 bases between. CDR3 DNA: TGTGCCTGGTTTCCGACAGTCCTGGGCGGCTACACCTTC. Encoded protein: CAWFPTVLGGYTF.